Each of the 31 T cell receptor beta chains below was sequenced from the same sample in a study of regulatory T cells in long-lasting Graves disease. Time point specified: persistent/refractory GD, antithyroid drugs over 5 years with positive TRAb. PBMC-extracted RNA yielded the TCR library. Both iRepertoire HTBI primers and Arm-PCR of CDR3 regions were used to build the TCR beta libraries. TCRdb called the multiplex PCR reads again in MiXCR, with one record for every CDR3 protein. The sample lists around 450,000 distinct CDR3 sequences, roughly 21% seen once, with roughly 7% in the top ten. The specimen comprised peripheral blood mononuclear cells (PBMCs), sampled when the disease was refractory, from a patient treated with antithyroid drugs. The receptors were sampled from a female donor with Graves disease.

This clonotype was seen many times. V is TRBV5-5 and J is TRBJ1-2, with a weak D call TRBD1 (5 bases). The germline V gene encodes CDR1 SGHKS and CDR2 YYEKEE (reference sequence). The CDR3 runs 16 residues. Trimming pared 3 bases from V and 6 bases from J, leaving 21 bases between. CDR3 nucleotide sequence: TGTGCCAGCAGCTCGGGGGATAGGTCGAGGGGAGATGGCTACACCTTC. This codes for CASSSGDRSRGDGYTF.

This clonotype was recorded many times. The chain has TRBV28 and TRBJ1-5; TRBD1 aligns across 7 bases. The CDR3 runs to 15 residues. Unmatched junction bases numbered 11, after V lost 7 bases and J lost 5 bases. Germline V gives CDR1 MDHEN, CDR2 SYDVKM. The CDR3 DNA sequence: TGTGCCAGCAACCACAGGGGAGCAGGTGATCAGCCCCAGCATTTT. Residues: CASNHRGAGDQPQHF. The variable domain in full, completed from reference TRBV28 and TRBJ1-5, reads DVKVTQSSRYLVKRTGEKVFLECVQDMDHENMFWYRQDPGLGLRLIYFSYDVKMKEKGDIPEGYSVSREKKERFSLILESASTNQTSMYLCASNHRGAGDQPQHFGDGTRLSIL.

The J gene is TRBJ2-7, the V gene TRBV4-1; TRBD1 aligns across 9 bases. Germline V CDR1 and CDR2: MGHRA, YSYEKL. The V and J ends lost 3 bases and 4 bases, in that order; junction bases with no gene match: 7. CDR3 length: 15 residues. The CDR3 region has the DNA TGCGCCAGCAGCCAGCCGAGGGACAGGGTGTACGAGCAGTACTTC. Translated: CASSQPRDRVYEQYF.

The CDR3 here is CASRPPYPPGLTLETQYF. The CDR3 nucleotides read TGTGCCAGCAGACCTCCGTACCCTCCGGGACTCACCTTGGAGACCCAGTACTTC. The chain is built from TRBV6-1 and TRBJ2-5, with a tentative D call TRBD2 (6 bases). The CDR3 runs to 18 residues. CDR1 MNHNS and CDR2 SASEGT come from the germline V gene. The ends were cut back, 6 bases at V and 5 bases at J, with 28 bases in the middle.

This clonotype was recorded many times. The rearrangement joins TRBV28 to TRBJ1-5; D is unclear. The germline V and J ends were trimmed by 7 bases and 1 base, with 23 bases remaining between them. From germline, CDR1 is MDHEN and CDR2 SYDVKM. CDR3 length: 18 residues. The CDR3 sequence is CASINSGIPWASNQPQHF. The CDR3, as DNA: TGTGCCAGCATTAATAGCGGGATCCCTTGGGCCAGCAATCAGCCCCAGCATTTT.

As for this clonotype: One junction end disagrees with the germline gene, perhaps due to a read error. The CDR3 coding sequence is TGTGCCAGCAGGGTCAGGACTAGCGGATACTACGTGCAGTACTTC. Amino acids: CASRVRTSGYYVQYF. V gene TRBV6-1 combines with J gene TRBJ2-7; the match to TRBD2 covers 10 bases. There are 15 residues in the CDR3. CDR1 and CDR2 (germline): MNHNS, SASEGT.

CDR3 sequence: CASSITTLPPQHF. In DNA, the CDR3 is TGTGCCAGTAGTATAACCACCCTACCGCCCCAGCATTTT. The chain recombines TRBV19 with TRBJ1-5; D is unresolved. Trimming removed 2 bases from V and 9 bases from J, with 11 bases in between. Germline lookup yields CDR1 LNHDA and CDR2 SQIVND (reference sequence). The CDR3 covers 13 residues.

There are many counts of this clonotype. The V and J genes are TRBV7-3 and TRBJ2-1, with TRBD2 identical over 9 bases. The CDR3 consists of 15 residues. The junction had 6 bases not matched to a gene; V was cut back by 2 bases and J by 7 bases. Per germline, CDR1 SGHTA and CDR2 FQGTGA. CDR3 protein: CASSLAGGPLNEQFF. Written as DNA, the CDR3 is TGTGCCAGCAGCTTAGCGGGAGGGCCATTGAATGAGCAGTTCTTC.

The chain combines TRBV6-2 or TRBV6-3 with TRBJ1-1; D is uncertain. V was trimmed by 4 bases and J by 0 bases, leaving 9 bases between them. The CDR3 loop spans 14 amino acids. CDR1 MNHEY and CDR2 SVGEGT come from the germline V gene. The CDR3: CASSFKRMNTEAFF. In DNA, the CDR3 is TGTGCCAGCAGTTTTAAAAGAATGAACACTGAAGCTTTCTTT.

This clonotype has only a few counts. The V call is TRBV5-1, the J call TRBJ1-2, with D perhaps matching TRBD1 (6 bases). Per germline, CDR1 SGHRS and CDR2 YFSETQ. The CDR3 extends over 13 amino acids. The germline V and J ends were trimmed by 1 base and 8 bases, with 12 bases remaining between them. The CDR3 DNA follows: TGCGCCAGCAGCTTGACAGGGATGAGCGGCTACACCTTC. Protein: CASSLTGMSGYTF.

The table lists this clonotype with a few counts. The chain recombines TRBV19 with TRBJ2-7; D is ambiguous. The germline V gene encodes CDR1 LNHDA and CDR2 SQIVND (reference sequence). CDR3 size: 13 residues. Trimming removed 4 bases at V and 6 bases at J, with 13 bases between. In nucleotides, the CDR3 is TGTGCCAGTAGTACCCGACTCTCCGGCGAGCAGTACTTC. Residues: CASSTRLSGEQYF.

The chain uses TRBV5-1 and TRBJ2-7; D is perhaps TRBD1 (5 bases). The germline V gene encodes CDR1 SGHRS and CDR2 YFSETQ. V lost 0 bases to trimming and J lost 3 bases, with 10 bases between them. The CDR3 runs 14 residues. This CDR3 is CASSLGTDNYEQYF. The CDR3 DNA reads TGCGCCAGCAGCTTGGGGACGGACAACTACGAGCAGTACTTC.

J is TRBJ2-7 and V is TRBV7-2; 12 bases agree with TRBD1. This CDR3 has 18 residues. Looked up from germline, CDR1 is SGHTA and CDR2 is FQGNSA. V gave up 4 bases and J gave up 4 bases; unmatched junction bases: 14. The CDR3 nucleotides read TGTGCCAGCAGCTACCCCCTAGGGGGGACAGGGGGCGAATACGAGCAGTACTTC. This gives the protein CASSYPLGGTGGEYEQYF.

This clonotype was found a few times. This chain uses TRBV6-1 with TRBJ1-6; perhaps TRBD1 as D (6 bases). CDR1 and CDR2 from the germline V gene are MNHNS and SASEGT. This CDR3 region has 14 residues. Trimming left V 4 bases short and J 8 bases short, with 12 bases between. In DNA form, the CDR3 reads TGTGCCAGCAGTGCCTCAGGGGCATATTCACCCCTCCACTTT. Encoded protein: CASSASGAYSPLHF.

At least ten counts were recorded for this clonotype. V gene TRBV11-2 combines with J gene TRBJ2-7; 9 bases are a match to TRBD1. V dropped 5 bases and J dropped 3; count of bases not matched to a gene: 5. CDR1 and CDR2 (germline): SGHAT, FQNNGV. CDR3 length: 14 amino acids. CDR3 region: CASSRTGGHYEQYF. The CDR3 region has the DNA TGTGCCAGCAGCCGAACAGGGGGCCACTACGAGCAGTACTTC.

With respect to this clonotype: A junction end diverges from the germline sequence, so it may reflect a read error. The chain is built from TRBV4-3 and TRBJ2-7; 14 bases are shared with TRBD2. CDR1 LGHNA and CDR2 YSLEER come from the germline V gene. This CDR3 contains 17 residues. CDR3 sequence (DNA): TGCGCCAGCAGCCACGGAATAGGGACTAGCGGGAGTTACGAGCAGTGCTTC. Amino acids: CASSHGIGTSGSYEQCF.

Ten or more counts support this clonotype. CDR3 amino acids: CASSGGADYGYTF. The CDR3, as DNA: TGTGCCAGCAGTGGGGGGGCGGACTATGGCTACACCTTC. The V call is TRBV2, the J call TRBJ1-2; TRBD1 might be the D (6 bases). There are 13 residues in the CDR3. Per germline, CDR1 SNHLY and CDR2 FYNNEI. V lost 4 bases and J 3 bases, leaving 9 bases between the germline ends.

In its sample, this clonotype was seen many times. The chain joins TRBV7-2 to TRBJ2-4; D perhaps matches TRBD2 (6 bases). The CDR3 spans 15 residues. The V gene lost 4 bases and the J gene lost 0 bases, with 10 bases spanning the gap. Per the germline V gene, CDR1 is SGHTA and CDR2 is FQGNSA. CDR3 amino acids: CASSSPGVAKNIQYF. The CDR3 DNA is TGTGCCAGCAGCTCCCCGGGAGTAGCCAAAAACATTCAGTACTTC. The full variable domain, in which reference TRBV7-2 and TRBJ2-4 provide the parts outside the CDR3, is GAGVSQSPSNKVTEKGKDVELRCDPISGHTALYWYRQSLGQGLEFLIYFQGNSAPDKSGLPSDRFSAERTGGSVSTLTIQRTQQEDSAVYLCASSSPGVAKNIQYFGAGTRLSVL.

This clonotype has a handful of counts. The chain uses TRBV4-3 and TRBJ1-1; D gene unclear. In germline, CDR1 is LGHNA, CDR2 YSLEER. The CDR3 has 14 residues. Trimming took off 2 bases at V and 4 bases at J, with 11 bases between the two ends. The CDR3 sequence: CASSQQAVGTEAFF. The CDR3 DNA reads as TGCGCCAGCAGCCAACAGGCAGTCGGCACTGAAGCTTTCTTT.

This clonotype was counted between two and nine times. One end of the junction fails to match germline, which may point to a read error. The chain links TRBV5-1 to TRBJ1-4; the D is unclear. CDR1 is SGHRS, CDR2 YFSETQ, per germline. This CDR3 contains 14 residues. The CDR3 bases are TGCGCCAGCAGCTTGGGGCAGTTTAATGAAAAACCGTTTTTT. This sequence encodes CASSLGQFNEKPFF.

This clonotype was detected many times. V is TRBV12-3 or TRBV12-4 and J is TRBJ1-5; possibly TRBD1 for D (5 bases). The CDR3 runs 13 residues. V gave up 5 bases and J gave up 5 bases, with 10 bases separating them. The CDR3 here is CASSPDRYQPQHF. Written as DNA, the CDR3 is TGTGCCAGCAGTCCAGACAGATATCAGCCCCAGCATTTT.

The chain employs TRBV7-9 and TRBJ1-1; 9 bases are shared with TRBD1. The J segment lost 5 bases and the V segment lost 1 base, leaving 17 bases of the junction unmatched. CDR3 length equals 19 residues. Germline V gene data show CDR1 as SEHNR and CDR2 as FQNEAQ (reference sequence). The CDR3 DNA sequence: TGTGCCAGCAGCTTAGAGGAGCGAGGGACAGGGTTTTTCGGTACTGAAGCTTTCTTT. Residues: CASSLEERGTGFFGTEAFF.

The chain joins TRBV18 to TRBJ2-5, with TRBD1 identical over 9 bases. This CDR3 region has 16 residues. J lost 3 bases, V lost 2 bases, and 7 bases had no gene match. Germline V CDR1 and CDR2: KGHSH, LQKENI. CDR3 sequence reads: CASSPRRTGVEETQYF. In DNA form, the CDR3 reads TGTGCCAGCTCACCAAGGCGGACAGGGGTAGAAGAGACCCAGTACTTC.

The J gene is TRBJ2-5, the V gene TRBV18; 10 bases align to TRBD1. V was pared by 4 bases and J by 0 bases, with 2 bases of the junction left unmatched. CDR3 length: 15 residues. The V gene's germline CDR1 is KGHSH and CDR2 LQKENI. The CDR3 nucleotides are TGTGCCAGCTCACGGACAGGGGGAAACCAAGAGACCCAGTACTTC. This translates into CASSRTGGNQETQYF.

This clonotype was seen ten or more times. The chain employs TRBV3-1 and TRBJ1-5; D possibly corresponds to TRBD1 (5 bases). CDR3 size: 14 residues. Trimming pared 1 base from V and 7 bases from J, leaving 11 bases between. Germline loops: CDR1 LGHDT, CDR2 YNNKEL (reference sequence). The CDR3: CASSQAGGSQPQHF. The CDR3 bases are TGTGCCAGCAGCCAAGCGGGGGGTTCACAGCCCCAGCATTTT.

The V call is TRBV19, the J call TRBJ1-5; TRBD1 aligns across 8 bases. Germline V gene data show CDR1 as LNHDA and CDR2 as SQIVND (reference sequence). V was clipped by 7 bases and J by 4 bases; unmatched bases: 18. This CDR3 has 18 amino acids. For the CDR3, the DNA is TGTGCCAGTACCACCGCGGCAGGGGGCGTGAGGAGAAATCAGCCCCAGCATTTT. This gives the protein CASTTAAGGVRRNQPQHF.

The chain is built from TRBV7-9 and TRBJ2-5, with 11 positions matching TRBD2. This CDR3 contains 16 residues. The germline V gene has CDR1 SEHNR and CDR2 FQNEAQ (reference sequence). The ends lost 7 bases at V and 2 bases at J; junction bases unmatched: 9. The DNA for the CDR3 is TGTGCCAGCAAAACGTCCGCTAGCGGGAGGCAAGAGACCCAGTACTTC. It yields the protein CASKTSASGRQETQYF.

This clonotype turned up a few times. The chain links TRBV27 to TRBJ2-7; D unclear. Per the germline V gene, CDR1 is MNHEY and CDR2 is SMNVEV (reference sequence). This CDR3 has 13 residues. The germline V and J ends were trimmed by 3 bases and 2 bases, with 8 bases remaining between them. The chain's CDR3 is CASSLTNAYEQYF. The CDR3 region has the DNA TGTGCCAGCAGTTTGACAAATGCCTACGAGCAGTACTTC.

This clonotype has ten or more counts. The chain couples TRBV20-1 to TRBJ2-5, with 8 bases lining up with TRBD2. V dropped 0 bases and J dropped 5; count of bases not matched to a gene: 5. CDR1 and CDR2 from the germline V gene are DFQATT and SNEGSKA (reference sequence). The CDR3 loop spans 14 amino acids. CDR3 bases: TGCAGTGCTAGAGATGATAGCGGGGTGGAGACCCAGTACTTC. It encodes CSARDDSGVETQYF.

This clonotype was picked up a small number of times. This chain uses TRBV19 with TRBJ2-7; 7 bases align to TRBD1. The CDR3 runs 15 residues. With 5 bases clipped from V and 2 bases from J, the junction kept 9 bases outside the gene matches. The germline V gene encodes CDR1 LNHDA and CDR2 SQIVND (reference sequence). CDR3 nucleotides: TGTGCCAGTAGTGCCCCGGAGCAGGGGGCCTACGAGCAGTACTTC. Amino acid sequence: CASSAPEQGAYEQYF.

In its sample, this clonotype was seen many times. V usage is TRBV11-2 and J usage is TRBJ2-2; TRBD2 might be the D (5 bases). The V end lost 8 bases, the J end lost 2 bases, and 18 bases lay between the germline ends. The CDR3 consists of 16 residues. CDR1 and CDR2 (germline): SGHAT, FQNNGV. This CDR3 reads CASHFFGGRNTGELFF. The CDR3 DNA follows: TGTGCCAGCCACTTTTTCGGCGGGCGAAACACCGGGGAGCTGTTTTTT. The variable domain in full, completed from reference TRBV11-2 and TRBJ2-2, reads EAGVAQSPRYKIIEKRQSVAFWCNPISGHATLYWYQQILGQGPKLLIQFQNNGVVDDSQLPKDRFSAERLKGVDSTLKIQPAKLEDSAVYLCASHFFGGRNTGELFFGEGSRLTVL.